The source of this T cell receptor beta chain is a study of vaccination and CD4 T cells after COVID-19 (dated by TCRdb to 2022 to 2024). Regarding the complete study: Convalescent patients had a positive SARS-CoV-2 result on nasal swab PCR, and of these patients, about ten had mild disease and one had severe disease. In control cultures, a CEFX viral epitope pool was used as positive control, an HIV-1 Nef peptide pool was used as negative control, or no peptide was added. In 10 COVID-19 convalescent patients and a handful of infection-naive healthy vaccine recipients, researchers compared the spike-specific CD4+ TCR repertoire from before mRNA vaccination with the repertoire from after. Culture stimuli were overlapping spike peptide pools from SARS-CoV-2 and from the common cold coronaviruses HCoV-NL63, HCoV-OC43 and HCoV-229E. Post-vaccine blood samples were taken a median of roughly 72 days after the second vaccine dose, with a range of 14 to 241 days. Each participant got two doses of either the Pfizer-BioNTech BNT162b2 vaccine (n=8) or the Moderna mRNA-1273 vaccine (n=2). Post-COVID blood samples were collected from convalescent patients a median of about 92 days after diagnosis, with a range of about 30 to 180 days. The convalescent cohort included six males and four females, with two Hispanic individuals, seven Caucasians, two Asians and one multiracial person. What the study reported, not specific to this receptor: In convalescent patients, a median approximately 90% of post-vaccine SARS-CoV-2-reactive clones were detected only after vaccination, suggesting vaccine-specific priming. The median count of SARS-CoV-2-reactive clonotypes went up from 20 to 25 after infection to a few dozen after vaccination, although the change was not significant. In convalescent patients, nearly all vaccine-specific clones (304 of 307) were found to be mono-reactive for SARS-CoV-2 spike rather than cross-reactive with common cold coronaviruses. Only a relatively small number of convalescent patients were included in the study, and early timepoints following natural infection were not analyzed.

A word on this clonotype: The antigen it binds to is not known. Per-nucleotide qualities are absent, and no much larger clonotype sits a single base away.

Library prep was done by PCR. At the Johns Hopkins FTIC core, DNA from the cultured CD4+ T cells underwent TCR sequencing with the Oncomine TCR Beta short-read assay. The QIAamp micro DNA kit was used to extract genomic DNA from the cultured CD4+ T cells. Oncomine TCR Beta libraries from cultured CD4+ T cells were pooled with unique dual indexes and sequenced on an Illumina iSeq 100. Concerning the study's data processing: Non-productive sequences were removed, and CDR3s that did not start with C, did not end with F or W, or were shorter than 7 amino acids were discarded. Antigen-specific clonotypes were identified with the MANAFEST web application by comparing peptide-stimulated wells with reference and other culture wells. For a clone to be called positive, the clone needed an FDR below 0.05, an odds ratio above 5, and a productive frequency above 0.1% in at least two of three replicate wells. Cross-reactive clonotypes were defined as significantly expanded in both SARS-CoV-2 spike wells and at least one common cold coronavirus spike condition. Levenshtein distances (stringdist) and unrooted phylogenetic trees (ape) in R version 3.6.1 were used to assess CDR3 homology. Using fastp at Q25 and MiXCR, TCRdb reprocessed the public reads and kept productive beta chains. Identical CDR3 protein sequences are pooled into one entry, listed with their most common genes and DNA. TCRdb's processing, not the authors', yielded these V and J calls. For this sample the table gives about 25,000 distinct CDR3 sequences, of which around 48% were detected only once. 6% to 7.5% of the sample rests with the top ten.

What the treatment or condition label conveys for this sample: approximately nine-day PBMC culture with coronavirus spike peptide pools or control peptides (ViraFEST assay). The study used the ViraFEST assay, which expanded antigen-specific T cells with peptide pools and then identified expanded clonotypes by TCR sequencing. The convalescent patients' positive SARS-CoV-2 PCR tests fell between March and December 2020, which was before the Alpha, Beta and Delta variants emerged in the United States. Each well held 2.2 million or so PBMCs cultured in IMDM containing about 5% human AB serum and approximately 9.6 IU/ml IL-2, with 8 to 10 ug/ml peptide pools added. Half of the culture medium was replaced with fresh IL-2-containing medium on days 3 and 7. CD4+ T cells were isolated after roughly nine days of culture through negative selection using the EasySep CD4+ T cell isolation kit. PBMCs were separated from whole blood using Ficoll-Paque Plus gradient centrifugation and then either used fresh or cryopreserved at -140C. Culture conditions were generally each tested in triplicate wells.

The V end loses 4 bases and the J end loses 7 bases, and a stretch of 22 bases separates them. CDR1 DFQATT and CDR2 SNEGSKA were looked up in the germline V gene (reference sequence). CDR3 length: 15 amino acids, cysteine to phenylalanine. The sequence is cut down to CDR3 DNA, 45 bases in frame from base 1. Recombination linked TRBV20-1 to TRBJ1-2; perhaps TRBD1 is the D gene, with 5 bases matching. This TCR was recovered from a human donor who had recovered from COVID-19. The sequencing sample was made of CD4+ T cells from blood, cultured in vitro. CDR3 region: CSAKSSTGPGGGYTF. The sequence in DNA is TGCAGTGCTAAATCGTCGACCGGCCCGGGGGGTGGCTACACCTTC.